This T cell receptor (beta chain) comes out of a study of T cells in tuberculosis. Clones were read by immunoSEQ multiplex PCR, and TCRdb kept only the in-frame ones, dropping some. The data show more than 35,000 clones, with roughly 95% seen just once and around 4.7% held by the top ten. V shed 3 bases, J shed 0 bases, and the junction held 11 bases outside the gene matches. The CDR3 consists of 17 residues. Germline assignment: CDR1 LGHNA and CDR2 YNFKEQ. Stated time point: new active TB diagnosis, blood taken before or within 7 days of starting treatment. Whole-study findings and limits: GMM-specific TCRs were nearer to active tuberculosis alpha repertoires, suggesting expansion. The TCR-beta difference was not significant; alpha differences partly reflected length.

Of note for this clone: Its antigen is still unknown.

This TCR was sampled from an adult with tuberculosis. The sequences come from PBMCs, collected at tuberculosis diagnosis. The chain is built from TRBV4-2 and TRBJ2-7; TRBD1 agrees at 7 bases. CDR3 in DNA: TGTGCCAGCAGCCAGCAGCAGGGGGACCTGAGCTCCTACGAGCAGTACTTC. It codes for CASSQQQGDLSSYEQYF.